The 8 T cell receptor beta chains below all came from one sample that was sequenced in a study of blood T cell repertoires in COVID-19. Libraries were prepared by immunoSEQ multiplex PCR; TCRdb keeps only in-frame clonotypes and omits some of them. The sample holds 40,000 to 50,000 clones, under 85% seen once. Input material: peripheral blood. Every receptor here comes from a human donor in a cohort sampled during active COVID-19.

This rearrangement joins TRBV19 to TRBJ2-7; 7 positions match TRBD1. CDR1 and CDR2 (germline): LNHDA, SQIVND (reference sequence). This CDR3 is built from 13 residues. The V gene end was trimmed by 6 bases and the J gene end by 5 bases; junction bases not matched to a gene: 7. CDR3 sequence: CASSTGTVDEQYF. CDR3 nucleotides: TGTGCCAGTAGCACCGGGACAGTTGACGAGCAGTACTTC.

The chain carries TRBV5-4 and TRBJ1-2; D unclear. Between the trimmed V and J ends, which lost 0 bases and 2 bases, there was a span of 11 bases. This CDR3 is built from 15 residues. Germline CDR1 and CDR2: SGHNT and YYREEE (reference sequence). CDR3 loop: CASSLDEGINYGYTF. The DNA for the CDR3 is TGTGCCAGCAGCTTGGATGAGGGAATCAACTATGGCTACACCTTC. The variable domain in full, completed from reference TRBV5-4 and TRBJ1-2, reads ETGVTQSPTHLIKTRGQQVTLRCSSQSGHNTVSWYQQALGQGPQFIFQYYREEENGRGNFPPRFSGLQFPNYSSELNVNALELDDSALYLCASSLDEGINYGYTFGSGTRLTVV.

The rearrangement uses TRBV5-1 and TRBJ2-3; D is perhaps TRBD2 (6 bases). Per the germline V gene, CDR1 is SGHRS and CDR2 is YFSETQ. Trimming pared 0 bases from V and 4 bases from J, leaving 15 bases between. The CDR3 is made up of 16 amino acids. CDR3 DNA sequence: TGCGCCAGCAGCTTGGAGGGCGGGAAGATCTCAGATACGCAGTATTTT. It specifies CASSLEGGKISDTQYF. Complete variable domain (other parts from reference TRBV5-1 and TRBJ2-3): KAGVTQTPRYLIKTRGQQVTLSCSPISGHRSVSWYQQTPGQGLQFLFEYFSETQRNKGNFPGRFSGRQFSNSRSEMNVSTLELGDSALYLCASSLEGGKISDTQYFGPGTRLTVL.

This chain connects TRBV3-1 (or the pseudogene TRBV3-2) to TRBJ2-5; 8 positions match TRBD1. V dropped 3 bases and J dropped 5; count of bases not matched to a gene: 14. CDR3 length: 17 residues. Germline CDR1 LGHDT, CDR2 YNNKEL (reference sequence). As DNA, the CDR3 is TGTGCCAGCAGCCAGTCGGCGGCACAGGGGGTGTGGGAGACCCAGTACTTC. This codes for CASSQSAAQGVWETQYF.

The gene calls are TRBV5-1 and TRBJ2-3; 7 bases are shared with TRBD2. With V trimmed by 1 base and J by 3 bases, 5 bases remained unmatched. Looked up from germline, CDR1 is SGHRS and CDR2 is YFSETQ. The CDR3 runs 15 residues. CDR3 in DNA: TGCGCCAGCAGCTTGACGGGGGGACTAACAGATACGCAGTATTTT. Protein: CASSLTGGLTDTQYF.

The chain links TRBV7-3 to TRBJ2-1, with D tentatively TRBD2 (5 bases). V gave up 2 bases and J gave up 4 bases, with 12 bases separating them. Germline V gene sequence: CDR1 SGHTA, CDR2 FQGTGA. This CDR3 is 15 amino acids long. CDR3 loop: CASSLYRDSYNEQFF. CDR3 coding DNA: TGTGCCAGCAGCTTATACCGGGATTCATACAATGAGCAGTTCTTC.

The chain has TRBV9 and TRBJ2-5; 8 bases are a match to TRBD1. In germline, CDR1 is SGDLS, CDR2 YYNGEE. The CDR3 length is 15 residues. The J segment lost 7 bases and the V segment lost 4 bases, leaving 12 bases of the junction unmatched. In DNA form, the CDR3 reads TGTGCCAGCAGCCCAGCCGACAGGGGCGAGCGGACCCAGTACTTC. Protein: CASSPADRGERTQYF.

The rearrangement uses TRBV6-6 and TRBJ1-1; D uncertain. V lost 5 bases, J lost 1 base, and 8 bases lay in between. Germline V lookup: CDR1 MNHNY, CDR2 SVGAGI (reference sequence). This CDR3 contains 13 residues. CDR3: CASSQEPNTEAFF. DNA of the CDR3: TGTGCCAGCAGTCAAGAGCCGAACACTGAAGCTTTCTTT.